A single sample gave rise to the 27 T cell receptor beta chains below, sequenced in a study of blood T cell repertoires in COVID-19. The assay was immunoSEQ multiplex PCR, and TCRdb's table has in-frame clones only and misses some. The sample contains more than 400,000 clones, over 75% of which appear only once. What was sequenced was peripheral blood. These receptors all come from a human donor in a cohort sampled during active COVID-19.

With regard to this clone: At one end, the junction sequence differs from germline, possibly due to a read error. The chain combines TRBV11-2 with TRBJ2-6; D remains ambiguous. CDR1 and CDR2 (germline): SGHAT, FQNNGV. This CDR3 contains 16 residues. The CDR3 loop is CASSLDLSSGANVLTF. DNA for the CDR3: TGTGCCAGCAGCCTAGACCTAAGCTCTGGGGCCAACGTCCTGACTTTC.

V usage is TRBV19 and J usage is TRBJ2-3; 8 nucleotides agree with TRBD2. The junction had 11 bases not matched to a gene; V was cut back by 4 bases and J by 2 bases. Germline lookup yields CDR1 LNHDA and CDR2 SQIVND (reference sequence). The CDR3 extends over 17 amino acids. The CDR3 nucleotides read TGTGCCAGTAGTACCCTTTCTAGCGGGTTATACACAGATACGCAGTATTTT. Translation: CASSTLSSGLYTDTQYF.

CDR3 nucleotide sequence: TGTGCCAGCAGCCCATCCGGGACTAGCTACTACACCGGGGAGCTGTTTTTT. Translating it yields CASSPSGTSYYTGELFF. This chain uses TRBV11-2 with TRBJ2-2, with 9 bases aligning to TRBD2. Per the germline V gene, CDR1 is SGHAT and CDR2 is FQNNGV. After removal of 5 bases from V and 3 bases from J, the junction contained 10 bases not matched to a gene. The CDR3 loop spans 17 amino acids.

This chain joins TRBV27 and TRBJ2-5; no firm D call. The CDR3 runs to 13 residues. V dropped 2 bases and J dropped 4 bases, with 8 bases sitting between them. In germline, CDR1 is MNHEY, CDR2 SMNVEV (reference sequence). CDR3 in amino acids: CASSLRRRETQYF. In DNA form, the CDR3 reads TGTGCCAGCAGTTTACGGCGGAGAGAGACCCAGTACTTC.

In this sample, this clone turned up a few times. The DNA of the CDR3 is TGTGCCAGCAGTTTAGGAGAGCTACACTACGAGCAGTACTTC. This translates into CASSLGELHYEQYF. The chain has TRBV28 and TRBJ2-7; no reliable D call. The CDR3 loop spans 14 amino acids. Germline V CDR1 and CDR2: MDHEN, SYDVKM. V lost 2 bases and J 3 bases, leaving 11 bases between the germline ends.

The CDR3 region has the DNA TGTGCCAGCAGCATTCCTATAGCAAAAGAGCAGTTCTTC. Translation: CASSIPIAKEQFF. The gene calls are TRBV5-6 and TRBJ2-1; unclear D gene. CDR3 length: 13 residues. V was pared by 4 bases and J by 10 bases, with 15 bases between. The germline gives CDR1 SGHDT, CDR2 YYEEEE.

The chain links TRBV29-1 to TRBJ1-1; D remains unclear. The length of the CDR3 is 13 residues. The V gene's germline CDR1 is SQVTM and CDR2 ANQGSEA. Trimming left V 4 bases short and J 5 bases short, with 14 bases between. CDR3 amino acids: CSVVSVGRTEAFF. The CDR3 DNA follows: TGCAGCGTTGTGAGTGTGGGGAGGACTGAAGCTTTCTTT.

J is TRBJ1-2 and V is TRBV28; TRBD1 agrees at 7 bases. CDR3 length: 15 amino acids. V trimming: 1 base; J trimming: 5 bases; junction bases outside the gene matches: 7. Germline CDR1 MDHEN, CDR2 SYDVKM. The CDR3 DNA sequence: TGTGCCAGCAGTTTATCCGGGACAGTTTATTATGGCTACACCTTC. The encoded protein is CASSLSGTVYYGYTF.

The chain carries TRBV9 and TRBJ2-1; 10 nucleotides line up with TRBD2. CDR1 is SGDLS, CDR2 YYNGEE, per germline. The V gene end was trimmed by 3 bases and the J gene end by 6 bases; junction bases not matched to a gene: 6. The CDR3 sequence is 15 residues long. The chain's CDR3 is CASSATSGVGNEQFF. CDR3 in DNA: TGTGCCAGCAGCGCAACTAGCGGGGTAGGCAATGAGCAGTTCTTC.

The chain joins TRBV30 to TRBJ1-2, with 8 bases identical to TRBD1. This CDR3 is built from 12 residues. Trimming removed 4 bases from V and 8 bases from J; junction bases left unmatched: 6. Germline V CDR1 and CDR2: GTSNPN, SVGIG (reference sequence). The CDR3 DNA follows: TGTGCCTGGATCGACAGGGGTGACGGCTACACCTTC. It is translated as CAWIDRGDGYTF. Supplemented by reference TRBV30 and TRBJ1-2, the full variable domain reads SQTIHQWPATLVQPVGSPLSLECTVEGTSNPNLYWYRQAAGRGLQLLFYSVGIGQISSEVPQNLSASRPQDRQFILSSKKLLLSDSGFYLCAWIDRGDGYTFGSGTRLTVV.

CDR3 loop: CAWSGARTSGSPDTQYF. CDR3 DNA sequence: TGTGCCTGGAGTGGGGCGAGGACTAGCGGGAGCCCAGATACGCAGTATTTT. The chain is built from TRBV30 and TRBJ2-3; TRBD2 matches at 13 bases. The CDR3 has 17 residues. Germline CDR1 is GTSNPN and CDR2 is SVGIG (reference sequence). Losses at the gene ends were 1 base for V and 4 bases for J; bases not matched to a gene: 8.

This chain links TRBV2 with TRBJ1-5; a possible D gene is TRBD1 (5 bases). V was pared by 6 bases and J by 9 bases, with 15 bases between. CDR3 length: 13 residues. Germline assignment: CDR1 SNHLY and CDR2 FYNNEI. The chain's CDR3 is CASRGQGNSPQHF. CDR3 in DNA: TGTGCCAGCAGGGGGCAGGGAAATTCGCCCCAGCATTTT.

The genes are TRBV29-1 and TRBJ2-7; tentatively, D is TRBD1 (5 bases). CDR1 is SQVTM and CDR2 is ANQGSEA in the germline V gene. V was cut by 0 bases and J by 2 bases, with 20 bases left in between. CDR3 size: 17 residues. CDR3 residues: CSVEDLSQAGRTYEQYF. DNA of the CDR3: TGCAGCGTTGAAGATCTCTCACAGGCCGGACGCACCTACGAGCAGTACTTC.

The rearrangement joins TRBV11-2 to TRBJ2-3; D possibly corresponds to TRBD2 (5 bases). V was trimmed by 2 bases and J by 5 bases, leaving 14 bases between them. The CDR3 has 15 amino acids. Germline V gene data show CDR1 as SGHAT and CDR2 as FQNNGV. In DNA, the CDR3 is TGTGCCAGCAGCTTATTCCGGGGATCAGGAGATACGCAGTATTTT. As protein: CASSLFRGSGDTQYF.

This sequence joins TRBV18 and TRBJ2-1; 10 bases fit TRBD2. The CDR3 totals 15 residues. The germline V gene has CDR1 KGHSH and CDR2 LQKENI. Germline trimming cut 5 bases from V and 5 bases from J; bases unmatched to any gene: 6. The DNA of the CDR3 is TGTGCCAGCTCAGTAGCGGGAGGATATCACAATGAGCAGTTCTTC. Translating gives CASSVAGGYHNEQFF.

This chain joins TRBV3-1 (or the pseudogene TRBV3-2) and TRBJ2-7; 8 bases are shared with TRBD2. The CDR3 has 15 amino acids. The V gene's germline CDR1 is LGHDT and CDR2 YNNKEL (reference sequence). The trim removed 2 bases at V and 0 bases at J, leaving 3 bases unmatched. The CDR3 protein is CASSQISGSSYEQYF. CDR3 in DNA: TGTGCCAGCAGCCAAATAAGCGGGAGCTCCTACGAGCAGTACTTC.

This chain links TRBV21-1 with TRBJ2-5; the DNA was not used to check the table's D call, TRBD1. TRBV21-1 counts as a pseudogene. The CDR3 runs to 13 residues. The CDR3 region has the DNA TGTGCCAGCAGCAAAGACAGGGAAGAGACCCAGTACTTC. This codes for CASSKDREETQYF.

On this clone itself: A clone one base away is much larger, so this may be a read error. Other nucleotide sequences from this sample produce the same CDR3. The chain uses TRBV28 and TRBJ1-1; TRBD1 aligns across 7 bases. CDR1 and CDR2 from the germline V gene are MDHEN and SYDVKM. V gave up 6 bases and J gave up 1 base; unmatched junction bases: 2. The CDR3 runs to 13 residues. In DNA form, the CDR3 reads TGTGCCAGCAGCCGGGACAGGAACACTGAAGCTTTCTTT. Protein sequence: CASSRDRNTEAFF.

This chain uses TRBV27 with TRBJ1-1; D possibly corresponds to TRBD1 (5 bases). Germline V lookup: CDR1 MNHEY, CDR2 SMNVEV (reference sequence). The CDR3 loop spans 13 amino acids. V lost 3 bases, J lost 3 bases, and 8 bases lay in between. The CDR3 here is CASSLARDTEAFF. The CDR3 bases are TGTGCCAGCAGTTTGGCCAGGGACACTGAAGCTTTCTTT.

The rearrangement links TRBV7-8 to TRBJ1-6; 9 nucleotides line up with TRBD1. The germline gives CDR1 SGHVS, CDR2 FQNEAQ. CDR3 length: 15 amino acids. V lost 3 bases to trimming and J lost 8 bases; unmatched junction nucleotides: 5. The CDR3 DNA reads TGTGCCAGCAGCTTTACAGGGGGCCCGGATTCACCCCTCCACTTT. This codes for CASSFTGGPDSPLHF.

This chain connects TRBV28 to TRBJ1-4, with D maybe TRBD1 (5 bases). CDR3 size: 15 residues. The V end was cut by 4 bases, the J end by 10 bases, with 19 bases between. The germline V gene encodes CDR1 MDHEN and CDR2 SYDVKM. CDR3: CASSSEGLGGGKLFF. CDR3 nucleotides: TGTGCCAGCAGTTCAGAGGGTCTTGGGGGAGGAAAACTGTTTTTT.

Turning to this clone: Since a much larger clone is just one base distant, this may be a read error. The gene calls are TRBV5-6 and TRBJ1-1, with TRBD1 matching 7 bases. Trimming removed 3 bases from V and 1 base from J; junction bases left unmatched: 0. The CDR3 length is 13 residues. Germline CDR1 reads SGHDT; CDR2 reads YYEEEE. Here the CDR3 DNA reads TGTGCCAGCAGCTGGGACAGGAACACTGAAGCTTTCTTT. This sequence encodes CASSWDRNTEAFF.

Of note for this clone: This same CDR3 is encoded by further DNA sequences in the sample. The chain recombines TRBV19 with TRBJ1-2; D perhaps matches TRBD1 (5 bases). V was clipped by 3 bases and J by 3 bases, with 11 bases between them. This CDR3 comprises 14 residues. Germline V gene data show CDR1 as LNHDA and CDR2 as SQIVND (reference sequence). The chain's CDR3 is CASSIGRDDYGYTF. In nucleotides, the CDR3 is TGTGCCAGTAGTATTGGGAGGGACGACTATGGCTACACCTTC.

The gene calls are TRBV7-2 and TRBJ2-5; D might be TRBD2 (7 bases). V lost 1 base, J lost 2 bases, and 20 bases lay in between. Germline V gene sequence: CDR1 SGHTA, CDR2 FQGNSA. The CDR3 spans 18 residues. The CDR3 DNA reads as TGTGCCAGCAGCTTAGTGGGGGGGCCCCCAATACGACAAGAGACCCAGTACTTC. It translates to CASSLVGGPPIRQETQYF. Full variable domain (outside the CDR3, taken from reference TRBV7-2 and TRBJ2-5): GAGVSQSPSNKVTEKGKDVELRCDPISGHTALYWYRQSLGQGLEFLIYFQGNSAPDKSGLPSDRFSAERTGGSVSTLTIQRTQQEDSAVYLCASSLVGGPPIRQETQYFGPGTRLLVL.

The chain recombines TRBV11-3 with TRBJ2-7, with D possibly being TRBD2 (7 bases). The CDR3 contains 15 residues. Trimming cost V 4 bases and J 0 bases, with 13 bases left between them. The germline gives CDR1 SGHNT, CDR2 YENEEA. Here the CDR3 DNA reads TGTGCCAGCAGCTATGGGAGGGGGGGCTCCTACGAGCAGTACTTC. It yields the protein CASSYGRGGSYEQYF.

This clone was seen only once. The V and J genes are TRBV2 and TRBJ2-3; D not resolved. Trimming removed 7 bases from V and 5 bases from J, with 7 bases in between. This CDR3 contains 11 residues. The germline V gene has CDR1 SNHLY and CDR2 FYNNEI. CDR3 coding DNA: TGTGCCAGCACTGGCTTAGATACGCAGTATTTT. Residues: CASTGLDTQYF.

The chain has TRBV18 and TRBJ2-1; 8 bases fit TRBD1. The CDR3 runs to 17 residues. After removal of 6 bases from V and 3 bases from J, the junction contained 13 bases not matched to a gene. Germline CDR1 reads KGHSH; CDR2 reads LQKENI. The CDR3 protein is CASSGAPQGAGYNEQFF. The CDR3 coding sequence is TGTGCCAGCTCCGGGGCTCCCCAGGGGGCAGGCTACAATGAGCAGTTCTTC. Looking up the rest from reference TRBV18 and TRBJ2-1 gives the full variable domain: NAGVMQNPRHLVRRRGQEARLRCSPMKGHSHVYWYRQLPEEGLKFMVYLQKENIIDESGMPKERFSAEFPKEGPSILRIQQVVRGDSAAYFCASSGAPQGAGYNEQFFGPGTRLTVL.